The rows below give T cell receptor beta chains drawn from one sample of a study of cytomegalovirus exposure and HLA in healthy donors. Data came from immunoSEQ multiplex PCR; TCRdb stores just in-frame clones and leaves some out. Found here are 180,000 or so clones, approximately 70% of them singletons; the top ten hold 2% to 2.5%. The specimen sequenced was PBMCs. The receptors come from a human donor in good health. The CDR3 runs from the conserved cysteine through the conserved F or W. A D gene is named only where the DNA matches it firmly. Where a row states a size, it is once, few, many or the class of an expanded clone; other rows omit it.

D gene	J gene	clone size	V gene	CDR3 protein	CDR3 DNA
.	TRBJ2-5	.	TRBV5-5	CASRAQGQETQYF	TGTGCCAGCAGGGCACAGGGCCAGGAGACCCAGTACTTC
TRBD1	TRBJ2-7	.	TRBV29-1	CSVLTGSSYEQYF	TGCAGCGTGTTGACAGGGAGCTCCTACGAGCAGTACTTC
TRBD1	TRBJ1-2	.	TRBV19	CASSPEGARIYGYTF	TGTGCCAGTAGTCCTGAGGGGGCGCGGATCTATGGCTACACCTTC
.	TRBJ2-7	.	TRBV7-3	CASSLTRVSYEQYF	TGTGCCAGCAGCTTAACCCGGGTCTCCTACGAGCAGTACTTC
.	TRBJ2-7	.	TRBV4-1	CASSFGPQSYEQYF	TGCGCCAGCAGCTTTGGCCCCCAGTCCTACGAGCAGTACTTC
.	TRBJ2-7	.	TRBV28	CASSLGGASAKYF	TGTGCCAGCAGTTTGGGGGGGGCTAGCGCCAAGTACTTC
TRBD2	TRBJ2-2	.	TRBV7-6	CASSRGGEISGELFF	TGTGCCAGCAGCCGGGGGGGGGAGATCAGCGGGGAGCTGTTTTTT
.	TRBJ1-1	.	TRBV11-3	CASSWTAGTEAFF	TGTGCCAGCAGCTGGACAGCTGGGACTGAAGCTTTCTTT
TRBD1	TRBJ1-4	.	TRBV5-4	CASSLAGTGGEKLFF	TGTGCCAGCAGCTTGGCCGGGACAGGTGGTGAAAAACTGTTTTTT
TRBD2	TRBJ2-3	once	TRBV10-3	CAISEMRGGSTDTQYF	TGTGCCATCAGTGAGATGCGGGGGGGAAGCACAGATACGCAGTATTTT
.	TRBJ1-1	.	TRBV5-1	CASSPDNMNTEAFF	TGCGCCAGCAGCCCGGACAACATGAACACTGAAGCTTTCTTT
TRBD1	TRBJ1-4	.	TRBV7-6	CASSLLTGVSEKLFF	TGTGCCAGCAGCTTATTGACAGGGGTTTCGGAAAAACTGTTTTTT
.	TRBJ2-3	.	TRBV4-2	CASSQRIERGTDTQYF	TGTGCCAGCAGCCAAAGGATCGAGCGGGGCACAGATACGCAGTATTTT
.	TRBJ2-6	few	TRBV9	CASSGLRSSGANVLTF	TGTGCCAGCAGCGGGTTGAGGAGCTCTGGGGCCAACGTCCTGACTTTC
TRBD1	TRBJ2-1	.	TRBV15	CATSSWGTEHNEQFF	TGTGCCACCAGCAGCTGGGGGACAGAACACAATGAGCAGTTCTTC
.	TRBJ1-1	.	TRBV7-2	CASSLVGSGNTEAFF	TGTGCCAGCAGCTTAGTTGGTTCCGGGAACACTGAAGCTTTCTTT
TRBD1	TRBJ1-2	.	TRBV2	CASSADRACGYTF	TGTGCCAGCAGTGCGGACAGGGCGTGCGGCTACACCTTC
.	TRBJ1-1	.	TRBV4-2	CASSQDRRSWEAFF	TGTGCCAGCAGCCAAGATCGGAGGTCTTGGGAAGCTTTCTTT
TRBD1	TRBJ2-7	.	TRBV6-5	CASSYAGTGPYEQYF	TGTGCCAGCAGTTACGCCGGGACAGGGCCCTACGAGCAGTACTTC
.	TRBJ1-3	.	TRBV4-1	CASSQGRSSGNTIYF	TGCGCCAGCAGCCAAGGACGGAGCTCTGGAAACACCATATATTTT
TRBD1	TRBJ1-2	once	TRBV7-9	CASSFGQDRGYTF	TGTGCCAGCAGCTTTGGACAGGACCGTGGCTACACCTTC
TRBD1	TRBJ2-7	once	TRBV11-3	CASSLYGQGAYEQYF	TGTGCCAGCAGCTTATACGGACAGGGGGCTTACGAGCAGTACTTC
.	TRBJ2-3	.	TRBV4-2	CASTPGLGGAFTDTQYF	TGTGCCAGCACCCCTGGGCTAGGGGGGGCCTTCACAGATACGCAGTATTTT
TRBD1	TRBJ2-7	.	TRBV29-1	CSAMGQKTYEQYF	TGCAGCGCCATGGGACAGAAAACCTACGAGCAGTACTTC
TRBD2	TRBJ2-7	few	TRBV10-1	CASGRDVSGFYEQYF	TGCGCCAGCGGGCGGGATGTTAGCGGGTTCTACGAGCAGTACTTC
.	TRBJ1-2	.	TRBV11-2	CASSLDQEVYGYTF	TGTGCCAGCAGCTTAGATCAGGAAGTTTATGGCTACACCTTC
.	TRBJ1-2	.	TRBV7-9	CASSLGEGVKGYTF	TGTGCCAGCAGCTTAGGTGAAGGGGTGAAGGGCTACACCTTC
TRBD2	TRBJ2-5	.	TRBV14	CASSHTSGGQETQYF	TGTGCCAGCAGCCACACTAGCGGGGGCCAAGAGACCCAGTACTTC
TRBD1	TRBJ1-1	.	TRBV29-1	CSVARQGNTEAFF	TGCAGCGTAGCCCGACAGGGTAACACTGAAGCTTTCTTT
TRBD1	TRBJ2-7	.	TRBV25-1	CASGRQGLMFF	TGTGCCAGCGGCCGACAGGGGCTCATGTTCTTC
.	TRBJ2-7	.	TRBV11-2	CASSAQGFSGEQYF	TGTGCCAGCAGCGCCCAGGGGTTTTCGGGCGAGCAGTACTTC
.	TRBJ2-7	few	TRBV2	CASSAGSLSYEQYF	TGTGCCAGCAGCGCCGGGAGTTTGAGCTACGAGCAGTACTTC
.	TRBJ2-5	.	TRBV5-1	CASSLASYQETQYF	TGCGCCAGCAGCTTGGCCTCTTATCAAGAGACCCAGTACTTC
TRBD2	TRBJ2-3	few	TRBV5-1	CASSGNGGGSSGDTQYF	TGCGCCAGCAGCGGAAACGGGGGGGGCTCATCGGGAGATACGCAGTATTTT
TRBD1	TRBJ1-1	.	TRBV6-5	CASSRVTGGGTEAFF	TGTGCCAGCAGCCGAGTGACAGGGGGCGGCACTGAAGCTTTCTTT
TRBD1	TRBJ1-5	few	TRBV6-4	CASSAIQGDQPQHF	TGTGCCAGCAGTGCCATACAGGGGGACCAGCCCCAGCATTTT
TRBD1	TRBJ1-1	.	TRBV7-3	CASSQQGVNTKAFF	TGTGCCAGCAGCCAACAGGGGGTAAATACTAAAGCTTTCTTT
.	TRBJ2-2	.	TRBV12-5	CASGSGTPNGELFF	TGTGCTAGTGGTTCCGGGACTCCGAACGGGGAGCTGTTTTTT
TRBD1	TRBJ1-1	.	TRBV5-1	CASSTGTGGTEAFF	TGCGCCAGCAGCACCGGGACAGGGGGCACTGAAGCTTTCTTT
TRBD1	TRBJ1-6	.	TRBV18	CASSPDRAWNSPLHF	TGTGCCAGCTCACCAGACAGGGCCTGGAATTCACCCCTCCACTTT
TRBD1	TRBJ1-1	.	TRBV6-1	CASSKQGGDTEAFF	TGTGCCAGCAGTAAACAGGGGGGGGACACTGAAGCTTTCTTT
TRBD1	TRBJ1-2	.	TRBV6-1	CASSEEGQGVAGYTF	TGTGCCAGCAGTGAAGAAGGACAGGGGGTTGCTGGCTACACCTTC
TRBD1	TRBJ2-1	.	TRBV19	CASSIGQAGSYNEQFF	TGTGCCAGTAGTATCGGACAGGCTGGCTCCTACAATGAGCAGTTCTTC
.	TRBJ2-7	.	TRBV6-1	CASSYSRKQYF	TGTGCCAGCAGTTACAGCCGGAAGCAGTACTTC
.	TRBJ2-3	.	TRBV7-3	CASSLDQDTQYF	TGTGCCAGCAGCTTAGATCAGGATACGCAGTATTTT
TRBD1	TRBJ1-1	.	TRBV5-6	CASSIRTGGQGTEAFF	TGTGCCAGCAGCATCCGGACAGGGGGTCAGGGCACTGAAGCTTTCTTT
.	TRBJ2-1	.	TRBV30	CAWKVGSSYNEQFF	TGTGCCTGGAAGGTAGGGAGCTCCTACAATGAGCAGTTCTTC
.	TRBJ1-5	.	TRBV19	CASNSGYRGNQPQHF	TGTGCCAGTAACTCAGGGTATCGTGGCAATCAGCCCCAGCATTTT